The present T cell receptor beta chain was sequenced within a study of blood T cell repertoires in COVID-19. Study in general: Material from acute and convalescent COVID-19 was sourced from the United States, Italy and Spain. The cDNA or gDNA used as material had been derived from T cells, B-cell-depleted T cells, or PBMCs.

Per the original methods: Estimation of nucleated cell counts was performed using reference gene primer amplification. The repertoire was sequenced with immunoSEQ multiplex PCR; TCRdb's copy has only in-frame clones and lacks some. V and J calls and clone size are copied from that table; D and trimming were computed from the DNA. The table lists around 200,000 clones, approximately 86% of them singletons. Germline assignment: CDR1 LNHDA and CDR2 SQIVND (reference sequence). The CDR3 is 15 amino acids. The V segment lost 5 bases and the J segment 5 bases; nucleotides outside the gene matches: 7. V and J are TRBV19 and TRBJ2-1, with 9 bases identical to TRBD2. Sequencing was performed on peripheral blood. This clonotype was obtained from an older man with acute or convalescent COVID-19. Written as DNA, the CDR3 is TGTGCCAGTAGTTTGCGGGAGGGCTGGGACAATGAGCAGTTCTTC. Its translation: CASSLREGWDNEQFF.